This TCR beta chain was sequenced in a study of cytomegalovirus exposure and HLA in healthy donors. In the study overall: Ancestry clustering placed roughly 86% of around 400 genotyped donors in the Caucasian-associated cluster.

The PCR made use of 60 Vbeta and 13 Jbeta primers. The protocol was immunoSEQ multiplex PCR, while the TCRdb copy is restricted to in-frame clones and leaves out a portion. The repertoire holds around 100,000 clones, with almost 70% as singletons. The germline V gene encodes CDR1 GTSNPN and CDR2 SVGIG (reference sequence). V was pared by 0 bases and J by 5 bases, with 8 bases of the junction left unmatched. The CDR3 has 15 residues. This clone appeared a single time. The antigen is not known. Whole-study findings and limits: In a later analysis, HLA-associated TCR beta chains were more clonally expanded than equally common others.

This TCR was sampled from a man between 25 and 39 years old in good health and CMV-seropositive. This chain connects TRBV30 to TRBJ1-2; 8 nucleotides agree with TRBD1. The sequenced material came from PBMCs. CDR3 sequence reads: CAWSVIRTGIYGYTF. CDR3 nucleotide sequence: TGTGCCTGGAGTGTTATCCGGACAGGGATTTATGGCTACACCTTC.